This T cell receptor (beta chain) appears in the sequencing data of a study of cytomegalovirus exposure and HLA in healthy donors. Study-level background: The same platform was used for the approximately 110 validation repertoires and the roughly 720 first-cohort repertoires, a later analysis reported.

This CDR3 has 14 amino acids. Trimming stripped 3 bases from V and 8 bases from J, with 14 bases between. Germline V gene lookup returns CDR1 LNHDA and CDR2 SQIVND (reference sequence). Generated by immunoSEQ multiplex PCR, the TCRdb table keeps only in-frame clones and is missing some. The sample has 200,000 or so clones, around 90% seen once. Details on this clone: Antigen unknown.

Whole-study results and caveats: Subsequent analysis showed first-cohort TCR clusters tending to co-occur in 95 to 150 validation repertoires. Rarity marked most TCR sequences, yet some public TCRs occurred in many donors.

This TCR came from a woman aged 18-35 years in good health and CMV-seronegative. The J gene is TRBJ2-1, the V gene TRBV19; maybe TRBD1 (6 bases). The sample consisted of PBMCs. The CDR3 loop is CASSIGGRVDEQFF. In DNA, the CDR3 is TGTGCCAGTAGTATTGGGGGCAGGGTTGATGAGCAGTTCTTC.